This T cell receptor (beta chain) was sequenced for a study of blood T cell repertoires in COVID-19. Participants reported their clinical history, and cohort assignment relied on those reports. The assay was immunoSEQ multiplex PCR, and TCRdb's table has in-frame clones only and misses some. The sample contains approximately 300,000 clones, under 90% of which appear only once. CDR3 length: 15 residues. V trimming: 4 bases; J trimming: 7 bases; junction bases outside the gene matches: 7. CDR1 and CDR2 (germline): SEHNR, FQNEAQ (reference sequence). This chain uses TRBV7-9 with TRBJ1-6, with 7 bases that match TRBD1. This TCR came from a man aged 55 to 69 who had recovered from COVID-19. Sequencing was performed on PBMCs or T cells enriched from blood (not recorded which). This CDR3 is CASSSSGGFNSPLHF. In nucleotides, the CDR3 is TGTGCCAGCAGCTCCTCAGGGGGTTTCAATTCACCCCTCCACTTT.